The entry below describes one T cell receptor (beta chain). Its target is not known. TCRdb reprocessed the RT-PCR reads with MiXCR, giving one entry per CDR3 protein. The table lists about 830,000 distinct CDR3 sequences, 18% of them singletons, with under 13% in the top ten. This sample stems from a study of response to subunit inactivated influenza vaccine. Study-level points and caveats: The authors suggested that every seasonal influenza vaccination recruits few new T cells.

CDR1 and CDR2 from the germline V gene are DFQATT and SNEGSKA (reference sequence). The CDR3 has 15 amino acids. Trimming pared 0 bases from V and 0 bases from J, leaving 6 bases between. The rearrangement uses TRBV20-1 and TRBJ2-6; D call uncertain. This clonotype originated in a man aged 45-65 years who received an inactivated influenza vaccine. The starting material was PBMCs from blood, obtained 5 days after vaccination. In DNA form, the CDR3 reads TGCAGTGCTAGAGAGTGGGGCTCTGGGGCCAACGTCCTGACTTTC. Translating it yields CSAREWGSGANVLTF.